Given below is one TCR beta chain in context. The antigen is unknown. This specimen comes from a study of yellow fever vaccine responses in identical twins. Study-level findings and limits: Twins' vaccine T cell responses reportedly seemed partly convergent and partly personalized.

Trimming cost V 0 bases and J 3 bases, with 11 bases left between them. CDR3 length equals 15 residues. TCRdb re-derived calls from the RT-PCR reads in MiXCR, one entry per CDR3 protein. The sample holds approximately 15,000 distinct CDR3 sequences, roughly 80% seen once. Material: T cells from blood (PBMCs), unsorted or a sorted subset (not recorded which), obtained before or after yellow fever vaccination (not recorded which). The receptor was isolated from a woman aged 18-29 years who received the yellow fever vaccine. The chain is built from TRBV12-3 or TRBV12-4 and TRBJ2-5; D not certain. The CDR3 reads CASSLALIEKETQYF. The CDR3 nucleotides are TGTGCCAGCAGTTTAGCCCTAATCGAGAAAGAGACCCAGTACTTC.